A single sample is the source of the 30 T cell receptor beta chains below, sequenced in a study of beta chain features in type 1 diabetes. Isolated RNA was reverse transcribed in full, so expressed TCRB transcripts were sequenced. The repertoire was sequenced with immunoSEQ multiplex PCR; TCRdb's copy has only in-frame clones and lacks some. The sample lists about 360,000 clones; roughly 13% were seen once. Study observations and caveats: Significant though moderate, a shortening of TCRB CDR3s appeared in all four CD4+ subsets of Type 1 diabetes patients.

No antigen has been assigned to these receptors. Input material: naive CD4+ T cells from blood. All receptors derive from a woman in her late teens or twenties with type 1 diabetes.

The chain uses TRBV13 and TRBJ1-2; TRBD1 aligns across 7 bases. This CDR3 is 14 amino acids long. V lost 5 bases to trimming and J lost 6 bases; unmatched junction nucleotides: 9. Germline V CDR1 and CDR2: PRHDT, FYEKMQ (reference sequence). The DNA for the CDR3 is TGTGCCAGCAGCGCTGGACAGGCGGGACATGGCTACACCTTC. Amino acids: CASSAGQAGHGYTF.

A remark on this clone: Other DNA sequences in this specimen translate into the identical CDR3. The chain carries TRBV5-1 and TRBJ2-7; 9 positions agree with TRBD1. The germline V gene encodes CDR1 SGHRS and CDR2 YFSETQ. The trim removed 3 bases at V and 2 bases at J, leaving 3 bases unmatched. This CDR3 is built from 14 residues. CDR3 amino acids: CASSSRQGAYEQYF. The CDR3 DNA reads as TGCGCCAGCAGCTCCAGACAGGGGGCCTACGAGCAGTACTTC. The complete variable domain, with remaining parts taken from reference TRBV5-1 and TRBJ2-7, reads KAGVTQTPRYLIKTRGQQVTLSCSPISGHRSVSWYQQTPGQGLQFLFEYFSETQRNKGNFPGRFSGRQFSNSRSEMNVSTLELGDSALYLCASSSRQGAYEQYFGPGTRLTVT.

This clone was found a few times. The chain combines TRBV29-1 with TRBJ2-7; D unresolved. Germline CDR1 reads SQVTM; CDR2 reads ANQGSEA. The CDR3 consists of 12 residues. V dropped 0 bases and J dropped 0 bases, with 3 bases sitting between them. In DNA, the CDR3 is TGCAGCGTTGAAGACGTCTCCTACGAGCAGTACTTC. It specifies CSVEDVSYEQYF.

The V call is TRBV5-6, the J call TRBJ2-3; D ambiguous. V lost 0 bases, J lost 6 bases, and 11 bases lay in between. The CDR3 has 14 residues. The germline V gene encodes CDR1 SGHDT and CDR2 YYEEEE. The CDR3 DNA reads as TGTGCCAGCAGCTTGGAGCACCCCGGGGATACGCAGTATTTT. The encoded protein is CASSLEHPGDTQYF.

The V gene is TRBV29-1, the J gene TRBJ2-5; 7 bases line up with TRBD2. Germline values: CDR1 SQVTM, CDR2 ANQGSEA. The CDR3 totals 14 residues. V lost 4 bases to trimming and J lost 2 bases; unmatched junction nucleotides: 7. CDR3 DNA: TGCAGCGTTGCGGGCCCCGGGGGGCAAGAGACCCAGTACTTC. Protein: CSVAGPGGQETQYF. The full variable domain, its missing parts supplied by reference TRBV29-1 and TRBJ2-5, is SAVISQKPSRDICQRGTSLTIQCQVDSQVTMMFWYRQQPGQSLTLIATANQGSEATYESGFVIDKFPISRPNLTFSTLTVSNMSPEDSSIYLCSVAGPGGQETQYFGPGTRLLVL.

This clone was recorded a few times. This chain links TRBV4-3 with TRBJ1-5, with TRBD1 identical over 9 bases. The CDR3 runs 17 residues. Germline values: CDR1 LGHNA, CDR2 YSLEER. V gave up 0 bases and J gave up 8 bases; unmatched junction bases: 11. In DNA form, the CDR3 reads TGCGCCAGCAGCCAAGATAGGTCGGGACAGGGTGGGAAGCCCCAGCATTTT. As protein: CASSQDRSGQGGKPQHF.

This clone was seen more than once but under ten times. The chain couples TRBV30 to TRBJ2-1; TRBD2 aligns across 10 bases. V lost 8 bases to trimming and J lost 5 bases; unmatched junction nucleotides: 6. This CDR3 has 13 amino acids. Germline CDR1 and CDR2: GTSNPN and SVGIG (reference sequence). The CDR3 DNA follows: TGTGCCAGATCTAGCGGGAGAAACAATGAGCAGTTCTTC. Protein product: CARSSGRNNEQFF.

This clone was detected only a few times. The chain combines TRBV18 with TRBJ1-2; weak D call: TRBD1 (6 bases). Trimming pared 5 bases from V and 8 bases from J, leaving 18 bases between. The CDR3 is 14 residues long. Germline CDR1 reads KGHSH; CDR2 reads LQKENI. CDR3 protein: CASSRGTPSLGYTF. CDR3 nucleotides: TGTGCCAGCTCAAGGGGGACACCCTCTTTGGGCTACACCTTC.

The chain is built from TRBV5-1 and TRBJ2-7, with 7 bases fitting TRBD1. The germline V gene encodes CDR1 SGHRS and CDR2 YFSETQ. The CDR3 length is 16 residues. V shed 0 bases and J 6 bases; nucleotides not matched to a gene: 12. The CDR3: CASSLEMTGLLGEQYF. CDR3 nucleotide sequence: TGCGCCAGCAGCTTGGAAATGACAGGGCTTTTGGGCGAGCAGTACTTC.

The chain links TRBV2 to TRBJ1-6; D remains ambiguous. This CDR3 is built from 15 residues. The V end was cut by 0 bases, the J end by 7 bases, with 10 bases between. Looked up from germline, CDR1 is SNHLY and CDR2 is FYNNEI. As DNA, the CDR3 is TGTGCCAGCAGTGAAGCGGGCAGAGCCAATTCACCCCTCCACTTT. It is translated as CASSEAGRANSPLHF.

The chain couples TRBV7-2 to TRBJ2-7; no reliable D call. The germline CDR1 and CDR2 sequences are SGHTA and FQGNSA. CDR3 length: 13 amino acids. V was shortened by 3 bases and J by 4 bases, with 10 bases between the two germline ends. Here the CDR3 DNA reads TGTGCCAGCAGCTTCCTAGACGGGTACGAGCAGTACTTC. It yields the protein CASSFLDGYEQYF.

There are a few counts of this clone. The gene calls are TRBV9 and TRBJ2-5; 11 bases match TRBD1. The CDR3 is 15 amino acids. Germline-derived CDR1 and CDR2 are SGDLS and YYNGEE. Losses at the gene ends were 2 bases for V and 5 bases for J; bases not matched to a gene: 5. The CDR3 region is CASSVRTGGGETQYF. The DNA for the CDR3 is TGTGCCAGCAGCGTCCGGACAGGGGGCGGCGAGACCCAGTACTTC.

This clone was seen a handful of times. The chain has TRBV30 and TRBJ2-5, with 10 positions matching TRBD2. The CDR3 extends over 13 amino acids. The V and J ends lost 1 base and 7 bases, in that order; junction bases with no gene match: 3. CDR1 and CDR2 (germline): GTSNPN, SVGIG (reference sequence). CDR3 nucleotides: TGTGCCTGGAGTGGGACTAGCGGCGGGACCCAGTACTTC. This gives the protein CAWSGTSGGTQYF.

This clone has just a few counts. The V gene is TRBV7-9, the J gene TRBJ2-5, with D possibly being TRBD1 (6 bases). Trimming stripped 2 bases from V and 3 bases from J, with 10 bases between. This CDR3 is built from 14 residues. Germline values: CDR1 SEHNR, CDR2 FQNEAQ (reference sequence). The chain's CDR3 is CASSLRPGEETQYF. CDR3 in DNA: TGTGCCAGCAGCTTAAGGCCAGGGGAAGAGACCCAGTACTTC.

CDR3 DNA: TGTGCCAGCAGCTTAGTGGCAGGGGGTTGGTATGGCTACACCTTC. This sequence encodes CASSLVAGGWYGYTF. The V and J genes are TRBV7-2 and TRBJ1-2; 7 nucleotides match TRBD1. From germline, CDR1 is SGHTA and CDR2 FQGNSA. This CDR3 region has 15 residues. Germline trimming cut 1 base from V and 5 bases from J; bases unmatched to any gene: 7.

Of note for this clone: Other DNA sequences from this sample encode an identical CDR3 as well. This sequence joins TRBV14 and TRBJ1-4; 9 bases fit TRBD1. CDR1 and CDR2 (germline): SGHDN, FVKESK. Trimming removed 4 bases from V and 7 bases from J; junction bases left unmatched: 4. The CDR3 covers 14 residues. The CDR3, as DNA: TGTGCCAGCAGCCCGCGACAGGGGGGTGAAAAACTGTTTTTT. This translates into CASSPRQGGEKLFF.

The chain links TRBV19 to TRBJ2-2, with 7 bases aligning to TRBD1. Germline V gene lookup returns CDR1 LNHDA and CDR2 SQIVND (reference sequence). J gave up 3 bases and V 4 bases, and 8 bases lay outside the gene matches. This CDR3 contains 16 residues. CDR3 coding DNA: TGTGCCAGTAGTACCAAGGGGGCCCAGGACACCGGGGAGCTGTTTTTT. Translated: CASSTKGAQDTGELFF.

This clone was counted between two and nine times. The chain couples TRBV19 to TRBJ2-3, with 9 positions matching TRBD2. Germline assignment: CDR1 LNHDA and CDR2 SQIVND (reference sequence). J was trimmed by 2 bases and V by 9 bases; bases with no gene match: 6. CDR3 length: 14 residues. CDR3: CASSLAGHTDTQYF. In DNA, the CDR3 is TGTGCCAGCAGCCTAGCGGGGCACACAGATACGCAGTATTTT.

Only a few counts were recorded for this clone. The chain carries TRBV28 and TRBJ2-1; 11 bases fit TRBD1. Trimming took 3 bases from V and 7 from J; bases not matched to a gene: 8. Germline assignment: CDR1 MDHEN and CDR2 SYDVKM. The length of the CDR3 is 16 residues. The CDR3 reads CASSLNLGQGGNEQFF. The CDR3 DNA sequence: TGTGCCAGCAGTTTGAATTTGGGACAGGGGGGTAATGAGCAGTTCTTC.

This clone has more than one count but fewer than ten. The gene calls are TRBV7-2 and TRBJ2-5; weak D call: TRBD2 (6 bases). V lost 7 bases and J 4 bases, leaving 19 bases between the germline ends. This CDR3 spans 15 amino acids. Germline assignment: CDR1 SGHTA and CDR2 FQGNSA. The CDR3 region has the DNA TGTGCCAGCACCCGAGGGGACCGGGGAGGAGAGACCCAGTACTTC. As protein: CASTRGDRGGETQYF.

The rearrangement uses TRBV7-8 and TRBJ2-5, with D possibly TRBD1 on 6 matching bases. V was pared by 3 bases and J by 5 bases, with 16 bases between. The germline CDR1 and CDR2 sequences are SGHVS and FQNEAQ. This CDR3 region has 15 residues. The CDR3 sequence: CASSFSSQGMETQYF. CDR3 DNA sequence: TGTGCCAGCAGCTTCTCGTCACAGGGAATGGAGACCCAGTACTTC.

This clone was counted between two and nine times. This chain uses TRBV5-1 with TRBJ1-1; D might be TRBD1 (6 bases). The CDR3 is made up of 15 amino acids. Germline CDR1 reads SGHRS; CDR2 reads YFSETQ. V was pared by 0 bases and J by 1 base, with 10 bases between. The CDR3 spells CASSLDGTRNTEAFF. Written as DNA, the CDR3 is TGCGCCAGCAGCTTGGACGGGACACGGAACACTGAAGCTTTCTTT.

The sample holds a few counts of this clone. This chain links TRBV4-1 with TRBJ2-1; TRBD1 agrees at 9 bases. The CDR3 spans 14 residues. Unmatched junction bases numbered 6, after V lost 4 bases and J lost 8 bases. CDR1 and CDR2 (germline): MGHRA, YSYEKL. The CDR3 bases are TGCGCCAGCAGCCGGGACAGGGTCCTCCATGAGCAGTTCTTC. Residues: CASSRDRVLHEQFF.

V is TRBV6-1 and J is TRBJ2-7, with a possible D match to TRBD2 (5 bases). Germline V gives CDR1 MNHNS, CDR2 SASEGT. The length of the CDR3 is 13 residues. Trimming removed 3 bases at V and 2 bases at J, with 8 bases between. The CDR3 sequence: CASSDSGTYEQYF. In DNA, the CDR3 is TGTGCCAGCAGTGATTCGGGGACCTACGAGCAGTACTTC.

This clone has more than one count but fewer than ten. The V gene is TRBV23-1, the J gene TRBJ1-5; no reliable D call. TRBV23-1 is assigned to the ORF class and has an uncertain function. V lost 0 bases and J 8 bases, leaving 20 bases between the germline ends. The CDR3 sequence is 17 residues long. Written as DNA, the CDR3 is TGCGCCAGCAGTCAATCTAGCGTTCAGGCGGCGGTCGAGCCCCAGCATTTT. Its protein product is CASSQSSVQAAVEPQHF.

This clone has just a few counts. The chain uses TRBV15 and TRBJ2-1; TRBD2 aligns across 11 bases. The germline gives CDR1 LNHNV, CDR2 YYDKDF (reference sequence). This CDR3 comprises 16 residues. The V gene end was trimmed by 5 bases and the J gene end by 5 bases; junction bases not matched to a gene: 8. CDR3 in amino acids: CATSPTSGRLDNEQFF. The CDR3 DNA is TGTGCCACCAGCCCAACTAGCGGGAGATTAGACAATGAGCAGTTCTTC.

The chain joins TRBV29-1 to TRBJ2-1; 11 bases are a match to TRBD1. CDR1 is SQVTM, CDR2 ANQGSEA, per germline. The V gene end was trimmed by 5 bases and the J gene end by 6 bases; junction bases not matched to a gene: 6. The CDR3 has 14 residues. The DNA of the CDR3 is TGCAGCGTTTGGGGGACAGGGGGAACCAATGAGCAGTTCTTC. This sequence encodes CSVWGTGGTNEQFF.

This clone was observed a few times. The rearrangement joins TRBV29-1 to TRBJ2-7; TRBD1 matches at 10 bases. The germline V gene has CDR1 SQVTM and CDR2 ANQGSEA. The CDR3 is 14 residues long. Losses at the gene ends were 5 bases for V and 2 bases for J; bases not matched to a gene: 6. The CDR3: CSVYDDRGPYEQYF. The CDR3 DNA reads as TGCAGCGTTTATGATGACAGGGGGCCCTACGAGCAGTACTTC.

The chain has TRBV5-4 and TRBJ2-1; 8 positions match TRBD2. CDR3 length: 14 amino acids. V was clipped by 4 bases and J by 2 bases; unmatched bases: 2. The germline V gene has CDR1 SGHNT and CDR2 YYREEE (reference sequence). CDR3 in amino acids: CASSPGLAYNEQFF. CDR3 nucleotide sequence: TGTGCCAGCAGCCCGGGACTAGCCTACAATGAGCAGTTCTTC.

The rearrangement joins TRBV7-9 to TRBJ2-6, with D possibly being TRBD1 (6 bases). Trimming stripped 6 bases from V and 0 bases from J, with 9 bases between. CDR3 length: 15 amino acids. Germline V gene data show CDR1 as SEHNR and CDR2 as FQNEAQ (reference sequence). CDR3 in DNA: TGTGCCAGCAGTGGACAGTACTCTGGGGCCAACGTCCTGACTTTC. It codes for CASSGQYSGANVLTF.